This T cell receptor (beta chain) was recorded in a study of cytomegalovirus exposure and HLA in healthy donors. Trimming cost V 2 bases and J 2 bases; bases outside gene matches: 10. Germline assignment: CDR1 SGHTA and CDR2 FQGNSA. The length of the CDR3 is 18 residues. The study ran its PCR with 60 Vbeta and 13 Jbeta primers. Clones were sequenced by immunoSEQ multiplex PCR, and TCRdb holds only the in-frame ones, with some missing. This table holds over 75,000 clones, roughly 80% found once. Points from the study as a whole: One later analysis reportedly identified an Asian-associated ancestry cluster that showed fewer N-insertions than the roughly 700-donor mean.

On this clone: Its cognate antigen is unknown.

This clonotype was sampled from a man in his 60s in good health and CMV-seropositive. Input material: PBMCs. The chain joins TRBV7-2 to TRBJ2-1; the match to TRBD2 covers 9 bases. This CDR3 reads CASSLRAGGLLPYNEQFF. CDR3 sequence (DNA): TGTGCCAGCAGCTTAAGGGCGGGGGGGCTCCTCCCCTACAATGAGCAGTTCTTC. The whole variable domain, filled in from reference TRBV7-2 and TRBJ2-1, reads GAGVSQSPSNKVTEKGKDVELRCDPISGHTALYWYRQSLGQGLEFLIYFQGNSAPDKSGLPSDRFSAERTGGSVSTLTIQRTQQEDSAVYLCASSLRAGGLLPYNEQFFGPGTRLTVL.